One and the same sample provided the 28 T cell receptor beta chains below, sequenced in a study of blood T cells in healthy people across ages (dated by TCRdb to the mid-2010s). Library generation was performed with 5' RACE. The listed sequencing device is Illumina HiSeq 2500. A second PCR of roughly 6 to 11 cycles was run with a J-beta primer mix and a sample-barcoded 5' primer. TCRdb passed the public sequencing reads through fastp at Q25 and MiXCR, retaining productive beta sequences. CDR3 protein duplicates are merged, each entry listing the most common genes and DNA. This sample comprises roughly 500,000 distinct CDR3 sequences, 27% of them detected only once. The ten largest clones capture approximately 17% of the sample. The sample was blood. Receptors originate from a woman in her sixties or seventies in good health.

This clonotype came up a few times. This chain joins TRBV24-1 and TRBJ2-5, with 7 nucleotides matching TRBD1. The trim removed 4 bases at V and 2 bases at J, leaving 3 bases unmatched. CDR1 and CDR2 from the germline V gene are KGHDR and SFDVKD. This CDR3 spans 14 amino acids. The CDR3: CATSEGTVQETQYF. CDR3 DNA sequence: TGTGCCACCAGTGAAGGGACAGTTCAAGAGACCCAGTACTTC.

This clonotype was observed a handful of times. J is TRBJ2-3 and V is TRBV24-1, with D hard to call. The germline V gene has CDR1 KGHDR and CDR2 SFDVKD. CDR3 length: 13 amino acids. The V and J ends lost 12 bases and 1 base respectively, with 13 bases between them. CDR3 in DNA: TGTGCCTCCCTCCTTTCAGGCACAGATACGCAGTATTTT. Translation gives CASLLSGTDTQYF.

The chain has TRBV11-2 and TRBJ1-5, with D perhaps TRBD1 (6 bases). With 5 bases removed from V and 7 bases from J, the gap between germline ends came to 15 bases. Germline V lookup: CDR1 SGHAT, CDR2 FQNNGV. The CDR3 covers 14 residues. The CDR3 region is CASSLNGGGQPQHF. The DNA for the CDR3 is TGTGCCAGCAGCCTAAATGGGGGCGGGCAGCCCCAGCATTTT.

The chain employs TRBV20-1 and TRBJ2-6; D not certain. The V gene lost 4 bases and the J gene lost 0 bases, with 10 bases spanning the gap. Per germline, CDR1 DFQATT and CDR2 SNEGSKA (reference sequence). The CDR3 extends over 15 amino acids. The CDR3 here is CSAKVPYSGANVLTF. The DNA of the CDR3 is TGCAGTGCTAAGGTGCCGTACTCTGGGGCCAACGTCCTGACTTTC.

Comments on this clonotype: One junction end disagrees with the germline gene, perhaps due to a read error. The rearrangement links TRBV5-1 to TRBJ1-2; D is unresolved. Germline V lookup: CDR1 SGHRS, CDR2 YFSETQ. The CDR3 spans 14 residues. The chain's CDR3 is CTSSLERHNYGYTF. In nucleotides, the CDR3 is TGCACCAGCAGCTTGGAACGGCACAACTATGGCTACACCTTC. The complete variable domain, with remaining parts taken from reference TRBV5-1 and TRBJ1-2, reads KAGVTQTPRYLIKTRGQQVTLSCSPISGHRSVSWYQQTPGQGLQFLFEYFSETQRNKGNFPGRFSGRQFSNSRSEMNVSTLELGDSALYLCTSSLERHNYGYTFGSGTRLTVV.

This clonotype was seen only a few times. The chain uses TRBV4-3 and TRBJ2-5; the D gene is possibly TRBD2 (5 bases). Trimming took 0 bases from V and 1 from J, leaving 12 bases between them. Germline V gene lookup returns CDR1 LGHNA and CDR2 YSLEER. This CDR3 spans 16 amino acids. CDR3 protein: CASSQDLDLFQETQYF. The DNA of the CDR3 is TGCGCCAGCAGCCAAGATTTGGACTTGTTCCAAGAGACCCAGTACTTC.

Turning to this clonotype: The junction and the germline gene differ at one end; a read error may be behind it. The chain is built from TRBV7-2 and TRBJ2-5; D might be TRBD1 (6 bases). CDR1 is SGHTA, CDR2 FQGNSA, per germline. This CDR3 is built from 16 residues. The CDR3 DNA sequence: TGTGCCAGCAGCTTATCAGGCAGGGGCCACCAAGAGGCCCAGTACTTC. It translates to CASSLSGRGHQEAQYF.

The rearrangement joins TRBV14 to TRBJ2-3; 14 bases line up with TRBD2. V shed 0 bases and J 6 bases; nucleotides not matched to a gene: 5. Germline V gene lookup returns CDR1 SGHDN and CDR2 FVKESK. The CDR3 contains 17 residues. This CDR3 is CASSQDRTSGGSDTQYF. The CDR3 DNA is TGTGCCAGCAGCCAAGATCGGACTAGCGGGGGGTCGGATACGCAGTATTTT.

This clonotype was observed a few times. This rearrangement joins TRBV7-9 to TRBJ1-2, with a weak D call TRBD1 (5 bases). CDR3 length: 13 amino acids. Trimming shortened V by 5 bases and J by 7 bases, and 14 bases separated the two germline ends. Germline CDR1 reads SEHNR; CDR2 reads FQNEAQ (reference sequence). CDR3 nucleotides: TGTGCCAGCAGCCCCTTGGCAGGGAGTGGCTACACCTTC. Its translation is CASSPLAGSGYTF.

The chain combines TRBV2 with TRBJ2-2; D is perhaps TRBD2 (6 bases). CDR3 length: 15 amino acids. V was cut by 4 bases and J by 4 bases, with 13 bases left in between. Germline lookup yields CDR1 SNHLY and CDR2 FYNNEI. The chain's CDR3 is CASSGNGGPTGELFF. The DNA of the CDR3 is TGTGCCAGCAGTGGGAACGGGGGACCCACCGGGGAGCTGTTTTTT. The entire variable domain, with the rest obtained from reference TRBV2 and TRBJ2-2, is as follows: EPEVTQTPSHQVTQMGQEVILRCVPISNHLYFYWYRQILGQKVEFLVSFYNNEISEKSEIFDDQFSVERPDGSNFTLKIRSTKLEDSAMYFCASSGNGGPTGELFFGEGSRLTVL.

The V and J genes are TRBV14 and TRBJ1-2; no definite D call. This CDR3 region has 10 residues. V lost 3 bases to trimming and J lost 7 bases, with 3 bases between them. The germline V gene has CDR1 SGHDN and CDR2 FVKESK. CDR3 coding DNA: TGTGCCAGCAGCCATCCTGGCTACACCTTC. This gives the protein CASSHPGYTF.

V is TRBV2 and J is TRBJ2-3; D is uncertain. Germline loops: CDR1 SNHLY, CDR2 FYNNEI. V lost 11 bases and J lost 0, with 12 bases in between. The CDR3 is 13 residues long. The CDR3 nucleotides are TGTGCCCTCGGCGGATCTAGCACAGATACGCAGTATTTT. Its translation is CALGGSSTDTQYF. Full variable domain (missing parts from reference TRBV2 and TRBJ2-3): EPEVTQTPSHQVTQMGQEVILRCVPISNHLYFYWYRQILGQKVEFLVSFYNNEISEKSEIFDDQFSVERPDGSNFTLKIRSTKLEDSAMYFCALGGSSTDTQYFGPGTRLTVL.

The V and J genes are TRBV11-2 and TRBJ2-5; 8 nucleotides match TRBD1. The CDR3 runs to 14 residues. Trimming removed 5 bases from V and 11 bases from J; junction bases left unmatched: 13. The germline V gene has CDR1 SGHAT and CDR2 FQNNGV. The CDR3 spells CASSADRALWEQYF. In DNA, the CDR3 is TGTGCCAGCAGCGCGGACAGGGCTCTTTGGGAGCAGTACTTC.

This chain links TRBV20-1 with TRBJ2-3, with D perhaps matching TRBD2 (6 bases). Germline loops: CDR1 DFQATT, CDR2 SNEGSKA (reference sequence). The CDR3 length is 15 residues. The V and J ends lost 3 bases and 5 bases respectively, with 18 bases between them. DNA of the CDR3: TGCAGTGCTAGTAGGTGGGGGGATATCTTAGATACGCAGTATTTT. Encoded protein: CSASRWGDILDTQYF.

As regards this clonotype: A junction end diverges from the germline sequence, so it may reflect a read error. V usage is TRBV6-2 or TRBV6-3 and J usage is TRBJ1-2; unclear D gene. This CDR3 spans 17 amino acids. Germline assignment: CDR1 MNHEY and CDR2 SVGEGT. As DNA, the CDR3 is TGTGCCAGCAGCCCTCCGACATGGCAGCGCATCGACTATGGCTACGCCTTC. Amino acids: CASSPPTWQRIDYGYAF.

This clonotype has more than one count but fewer than ten. The chain joins TRBV7-2 to TRBJ2-5; perhaps TRBD2 as D (6 bases). Deletions cut 3 bases from V and 1 base from J, with 15 bases between. Germline V CDR1 and CDR2: SGHTA, FQGNSA. This CDR3 comprises 16 residues. DNA of the CDR3: TGTGCCAGCAGCTTTTTAGCGGTCCCCTCCCAAGAGACCCAGTACTTC. Protein: CASSFLAVPSQETQYF. Full variable domain (remainder filled in from reference TRBV7-2 and TRBJ2-5): GAGVSQSPSNKVTEKGKDVELRCDPISGHTALYWYRQSLGQGLEFLIYFQGNSAPDKSGLPSDRFSAERTGGSVSTLTIQRTQQEDSAVYLCASSFLAVPSQETQYFGPGTRLLVL.

This sequence joins TRBV9 and TRBJ2-5; 7 bases are shared with TRBD2. Gene TRBJ2-1 matches the end of the DNA better, so the J call may be wrong. This CDR3 region has 16 residues. Per the germline V gene, CDR1 is SGDLS and CDR2 is YYNGEE. The CDR3: CASSVGAGPGGNEQFF. CDR3 coding DNA: TGTGCCAGCAGCGTCGGAGCGGGGCCCGGGGGAAATGAGCAGTTCTTC.

This clonotype showed up just a few times. V gene TRBV15 combines with J gene TRBJ2-5, with D tentatively TRBD2 (6 bases). The DNA end is a closer match to TRBJ2-1, so the J assignment may be wrong. Germline values: CDR1 LNHNV, CDR2 YYDKDF (reference sequence). The CDR3 runs to 16 residues. The DNA for the CDR3 is TGTGCCACCAGCAGAGGTCCGGGACTTCTGATTATGGAGCAGTTCTTC. Its translation is CATSRGPGLLIMEQFF.

This clonotype was counted only a few times. V usage is TRBV7-9 and J usage is TRBJ1-1; D is perhaps TRBD1 (5 bases). Germline-derived CDR1 and CDR2 are SEHNR and FQNEAQ (reference sequence). The CDR3 totals 17 residues. Trimming left V 4 bases short and J 0 bases short, with 18 bases between. This CDR3 is CASSSRGTRGMNTEAFF. Written as DNA, the CDR3 is TGTGCCAGCAGCTCTAGGGGCACGAGGGGAATGAACACTGAAGCTTTCTTT.

This chain joins TRBV20-1 and TRBJ2-2; D remains ambiguous. V dropped 1 base and J dropped 7 bases, with 16 bases sitting between them. Per germline, CDR1 DFQATT and CDR2 SNEGSKA (reference sequence). The CDR3 extends over 15 amino acids. The CDR3 here is CSARGASGLGGELFF. The CDR3 DNA is TGCAGTGCTAGAGGAGCTAGTGGGTTGGGCGGGGAGCTGTTTTTT.

This clonotype was detected only a few times. This rearrangement joins TRBV11-1 to TRBJ1-1; 7 bases are shared with TRBD1. This CDR3 contains 15 residues. Germline-derived CDR1 and CDR2 are SGHAT and FQDESV (reference sequence). The J segment lost 8 bases and the V segment lost 2 bases, leaving 11 bases of the junction unmatched. This CDR3 is CASSLSRTGQVEAFF. The DNA for the CDR3 is TGTGCCAGCAGCTTATCAAGAACCGGACAGGTCGAAGCTTTCTTT.

V gene TRBV11-3 combines with J gene TRBJ1-2; tentatively, D is TRBD1 (6 bases). V was cut by 5 bases and J by 4 bases, with 11 bases left in between. From germline, CDR1 is SGHNT and CDR2 YENEEA. The CDR3 sequence is 13 residues long. This chain's CDR3 is CASSLQQGYGYTF. CDR3 DNA sequence: TGTGCCAGCAGCCTCCAACAGGGCTATGGCTACACCTTC. Combining the CDR3 with reference TRBV11-3 and TRBJ1-2 gives the whole variable domain EAGVVQSPRYKIIEKKQPVAFWCNPISGHNTLYWYLQNLGQGPELLIRYENEEAVDDSQLPKDRFSAERLKGVDSTLKIQPAELGDSAVYLCASSLQQGYGYTFGSGTRLTVV.

The gene calls are TRBV24-1 and TRBJ1-5, with 7 bases aligning to TRBD1. CDR1 and CDR2 (germline): KGHDR, SFDVKD. Unmatched junction bases numbered 4, after V lost 3 bases and J lost 6 bases. This CDR3 comprises 14 residues. For the CDR3, the DNA is TGTGCCACCAGTGATCCGACAGGGTTTCAGCCCCAGCATTTT. Protein product: CATSDPTGFQPQHF.

The rearrangement uses TRBV6-1 and TRBJ2-3; TRBD2 aligns across 10 bases. The trim removed 11 bases at V and 2 bases at J, leaving 16 bases unmatched. The CDR3 consists of 17 residues. Germline values: CDR1 MNHNS, CDR2 SASEGT. The CDR3 spells CAAMGRLAGAPTDTQYF. The CDR3 coding sequence is TGTGCCGCGATGGGACGGCTAGCGGGGGCCCCCACAGATACGCAGTATTTT.

In regard to this clonotype: The junction differs from germline at one of its ends, possibly a read error. This sequence joins TRBV2 and TRBJ2-5; D is possibly TRBD1 or TRBD2 (5 bases each). The CDR3 extends over 12 amino acids. Germline values: CDR1 SNHLY, CDR2 FYNNEI. The CDR3 loop is CASSETGPVSNF. The CDR3 bases are TGTGCCAGCAGTGAAACGGGGCCCGTTTCTAACTTC. Full variable domain (rest looked up from reference TRBV2 and TRBJ2-5): EPEVTQTPSHQVTQMGQEVILRCVPISNHLYFYWYRQILGQKVEFLVSFYNNEISEKSEIFDDQFSVERPDGSNFTLKIRSTKLEDSAMYFCASSETGPVSNFGPGTRLLVL.

This clonotype has just a few counts. The chain couples TRBV5-1 to TRBJ2-3; no clear D. The ends were cut back, 4 bases at V and 3 bases at J, with 21 bases in the middle. Germline assignment: CDR1 SGHRS and CDR2 YFSETQ. This CDR3 contains 17 residues. The CDR3 spells CASSRGPIVGMTDTQYF. In DNA form, the CDR3 reads TGCGCCAGCAGCCGCGGACCAATAGTTGGGATGACAGATACGCAGTATTTT.

The chain uses TRBV7-2 and TRBJ2-6; no definite D call. The CDR3 runs 15 residues. V dropped 1 base and J dropped 0 bases, with 4 bases sitting between them. Per the germline V gene, CDR1 is SGHTA and CDR2 is FQGNSA. DNA of the CDR3: TGTGCCAGCAGCTTAGTAACCTCTGGGGCCAACGTCCTGACTTTC. Its protein is CASSLVTSGANVLTF. The full variable domain, its missing parts supplied by reference TRBV7-2 and TRBJ2-6, is GAGVSQSPSNKVTEKGKDVELRCDPISGHTALYWYRQSLGQGLEFLIYFQGNSAPDKSGLPSDRFSAERTGGSVSTLTIQRTQQEDSAVYLCASSLVTSGANVLTFGAGSRLTVL.

This clonotype was detected only once. The rearrangement links TRBV2 to TRBJ2-1; D is perhaps TRBD1 (6 bases). V gave up 6 bases and J gave up 10 bases, with 13 bases separating them. The CDR3 covers 12 residues. Germline V lookup: CDR1 SNHLY, CDR2 FYNNEI. For the CDR3, the DNA is TGTGCCAGCAGAGGTCAGGGGAAGGAGCAGTTCTTC. Its protein is CASRGQGKEQFF.